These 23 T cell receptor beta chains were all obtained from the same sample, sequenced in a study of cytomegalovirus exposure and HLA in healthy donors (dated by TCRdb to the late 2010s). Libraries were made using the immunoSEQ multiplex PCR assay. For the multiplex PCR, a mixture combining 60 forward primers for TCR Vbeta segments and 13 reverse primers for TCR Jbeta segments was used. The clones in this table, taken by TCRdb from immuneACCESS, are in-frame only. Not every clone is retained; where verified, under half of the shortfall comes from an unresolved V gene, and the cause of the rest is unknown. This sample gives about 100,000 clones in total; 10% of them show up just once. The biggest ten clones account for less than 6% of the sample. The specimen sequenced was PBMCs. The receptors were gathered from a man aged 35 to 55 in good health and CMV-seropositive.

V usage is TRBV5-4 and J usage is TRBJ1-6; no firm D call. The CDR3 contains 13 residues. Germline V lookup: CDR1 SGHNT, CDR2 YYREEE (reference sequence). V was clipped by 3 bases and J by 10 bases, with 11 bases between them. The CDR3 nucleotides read TGTGCCAGCAGCTCCGAGGATAGCTCACCCCTCCACTTT. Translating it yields CASSSEDSSPLHF.

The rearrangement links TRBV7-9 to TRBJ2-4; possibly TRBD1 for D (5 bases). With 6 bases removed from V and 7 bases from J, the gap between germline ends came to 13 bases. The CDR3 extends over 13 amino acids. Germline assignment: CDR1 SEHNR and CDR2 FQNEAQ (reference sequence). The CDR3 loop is CASRERAGNIQYF. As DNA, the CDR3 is TGTGCCAGCAGGGAAAGGGCAGGGAACATTCAGTACTTC.

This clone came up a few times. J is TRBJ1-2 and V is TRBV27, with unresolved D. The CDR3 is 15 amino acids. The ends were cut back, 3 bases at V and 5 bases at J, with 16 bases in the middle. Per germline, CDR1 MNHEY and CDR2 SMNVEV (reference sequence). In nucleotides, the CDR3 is TGTGCCAGCAGTTTGGTCGGAACGGCGGGGTATGGCTACACCTTC. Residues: CASSLVGTAGYGYTF.

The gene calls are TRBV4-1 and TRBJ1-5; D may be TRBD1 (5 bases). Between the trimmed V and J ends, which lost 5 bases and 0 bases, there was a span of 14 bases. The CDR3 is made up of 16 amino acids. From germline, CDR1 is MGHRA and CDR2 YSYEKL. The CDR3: CASSATEAGSNQPQHF. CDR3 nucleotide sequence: TGCGCCAGCAGCGCGACAGAAGCTGGTAGCAATCAGCCCCAGCATTTT.

This CDR3 reads CASSSRQGVTEAFF. CDR3 nucleotide sequence: TGTGCCAGCAGCTCCCGACAGGGGGTCACTGAAGCTTTCTTT. The rearrangement links TRBV7-6 to TRBJ1-1, with 9 bases identical to TRBD1. The CDR3 consists of 14 residues. J lost 4 bases, V lost 4 bases, and 4 bases had no gene match. Germline CDR1 reads SGHVS; CDR2 reads FNYEAQ.

CDR3 DNA: TGTGCCAGCTCGGGAGGTTTTGGCTATAATTCACCCCTCCACTTT. Its protein is CASSGGFGYNSPLHF. V is TRBV14 and J is TRBJ1-6; no firm D call. Trimming pared 8 bases from V and 3 bases from J, leaving 14 bases between. The CDR3 has 15 amino acids. The germline V gene has CDR1 SGHDN and CDR2 FVKESK.

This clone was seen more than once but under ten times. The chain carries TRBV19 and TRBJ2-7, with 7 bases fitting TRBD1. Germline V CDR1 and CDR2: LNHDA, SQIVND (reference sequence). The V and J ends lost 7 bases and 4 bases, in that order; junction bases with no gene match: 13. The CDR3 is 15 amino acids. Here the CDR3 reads CASKMSGTDPYEQYF. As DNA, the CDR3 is TGTGCCAGTAAGATGTCCGGGACAGATCCATACGAGCAGTACTTC.

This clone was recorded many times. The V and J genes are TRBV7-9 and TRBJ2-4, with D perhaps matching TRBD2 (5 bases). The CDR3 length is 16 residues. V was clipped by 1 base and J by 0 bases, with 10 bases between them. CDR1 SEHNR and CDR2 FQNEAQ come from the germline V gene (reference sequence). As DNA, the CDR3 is TGTGCCAGCAGCTTAGGGGCGGGCCTAGCCAAAAACATTCAGTACTTC. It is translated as CASSLGAGLAKNIQYF. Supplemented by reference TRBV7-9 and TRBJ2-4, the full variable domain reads DTGVSQNPRHKITKRGQNVTFRCDPISEHNRLYWYRQTLGQGPEFLTYFQNEAQLEKSRLLSDRFSAERPKGSFSTLEIQRTEQGDSAMYLCASSLGAGLAKNIQYFGAGTRLSVL.

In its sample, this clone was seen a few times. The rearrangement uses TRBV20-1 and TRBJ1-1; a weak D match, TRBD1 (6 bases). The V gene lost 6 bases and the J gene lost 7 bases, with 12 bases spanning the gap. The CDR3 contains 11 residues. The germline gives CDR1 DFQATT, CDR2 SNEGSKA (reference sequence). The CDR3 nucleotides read TGCAGTGCCAGGGGCGTCGGTGAAGCTTTCTTT. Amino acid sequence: CSARGVGEAFF.

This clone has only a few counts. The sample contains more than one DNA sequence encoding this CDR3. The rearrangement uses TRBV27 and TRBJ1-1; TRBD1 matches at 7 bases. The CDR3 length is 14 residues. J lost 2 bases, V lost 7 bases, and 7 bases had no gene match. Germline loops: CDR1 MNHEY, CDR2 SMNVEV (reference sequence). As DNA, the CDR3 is TGTGCCAGCAATAGACAGGGTCCAAACACTGAAGCTTTCTTT. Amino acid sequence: CASNRQGPNTEAFF.

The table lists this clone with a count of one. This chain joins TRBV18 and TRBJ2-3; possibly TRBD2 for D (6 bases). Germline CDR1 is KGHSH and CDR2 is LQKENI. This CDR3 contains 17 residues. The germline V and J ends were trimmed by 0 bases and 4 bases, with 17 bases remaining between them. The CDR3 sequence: CASSPPSPGVVPDTQYF. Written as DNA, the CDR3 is TGTGCCAGCTCACCACCTTCCCCGGGAGTAGTCCCAGATACGCAGTATTTT.

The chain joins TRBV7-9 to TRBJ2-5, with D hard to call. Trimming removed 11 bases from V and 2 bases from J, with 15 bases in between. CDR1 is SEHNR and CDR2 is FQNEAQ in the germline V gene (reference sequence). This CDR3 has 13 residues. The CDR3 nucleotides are TGTGCCGGGTTAGCTAGAGGACAAGAGACCCAGTACTTC. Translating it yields CAGLARGQETQYF. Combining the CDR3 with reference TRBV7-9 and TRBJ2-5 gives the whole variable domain DTGVSQNPRHKITKRGQNVTFRCDPISEHNRLYWYRQTLGQGPEFLTYFQNEAQLEKSRLLSDRFSAERPKGSFSTLEIQRTEQGDSAMYLCAGLARGQETQYFGPGTRLLVL.

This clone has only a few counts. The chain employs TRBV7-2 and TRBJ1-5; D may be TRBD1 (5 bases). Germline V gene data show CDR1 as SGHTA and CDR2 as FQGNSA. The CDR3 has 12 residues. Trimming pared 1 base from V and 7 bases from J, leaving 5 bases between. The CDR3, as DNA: TGTGCCAGCAGCTTAGGGGGCCAGCCCCAGCATTTT. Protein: CASSLGGQPQHF.

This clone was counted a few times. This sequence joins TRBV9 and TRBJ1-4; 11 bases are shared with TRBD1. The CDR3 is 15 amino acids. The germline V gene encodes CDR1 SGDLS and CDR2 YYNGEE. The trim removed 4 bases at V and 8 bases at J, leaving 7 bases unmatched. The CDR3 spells CASSPDRGRHEKLFF. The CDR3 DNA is TGTGCCAGCAGCCCGGACAGGGGGCGACACGAAAAACTGTTTTTT.

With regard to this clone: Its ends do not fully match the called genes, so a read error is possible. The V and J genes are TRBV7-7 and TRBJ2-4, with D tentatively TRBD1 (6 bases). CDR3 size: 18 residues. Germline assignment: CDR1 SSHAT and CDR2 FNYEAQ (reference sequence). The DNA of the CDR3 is TGTGCTAGCAGCCCCCCCGGGACAAGACCGATAGCCAAAAACATTCAGTACTTC. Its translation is CASSPPGTRPIAKNIQYF.

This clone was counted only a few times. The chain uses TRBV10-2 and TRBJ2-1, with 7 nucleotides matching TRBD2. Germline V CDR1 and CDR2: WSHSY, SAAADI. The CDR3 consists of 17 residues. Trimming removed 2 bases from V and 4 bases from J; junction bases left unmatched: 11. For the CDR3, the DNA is TGCGCCAGCAGTGAGAGTTTTGGAGTAGCGGGTTACAATGAGCAGTTCTTC. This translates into CASSESFGVAGYNEQFF.

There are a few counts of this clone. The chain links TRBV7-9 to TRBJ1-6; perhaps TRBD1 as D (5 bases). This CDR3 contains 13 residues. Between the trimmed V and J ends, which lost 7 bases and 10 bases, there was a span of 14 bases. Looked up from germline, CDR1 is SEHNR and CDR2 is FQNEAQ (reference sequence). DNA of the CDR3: TGTGCCAGCATCGGAGACCGGGGGTCACCCCTCCACTTT. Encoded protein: CASIGDRGSPLHF.

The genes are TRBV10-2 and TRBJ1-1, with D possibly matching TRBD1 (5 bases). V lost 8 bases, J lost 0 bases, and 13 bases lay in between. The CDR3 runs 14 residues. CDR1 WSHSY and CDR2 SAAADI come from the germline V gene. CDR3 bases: TGCGCCAGCCTCCTACAGGCAATGAACACTGAAGCTTTCTTT. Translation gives CASLLQAMNTEAFF.

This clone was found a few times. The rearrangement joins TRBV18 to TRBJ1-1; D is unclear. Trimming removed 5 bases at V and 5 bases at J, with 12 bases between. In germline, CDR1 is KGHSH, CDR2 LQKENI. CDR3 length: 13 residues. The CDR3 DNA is TGTGCCAGCTCAGAATTGATAGAGACTGAAGCTTTCTTT. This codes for CASSELIETEAFF.

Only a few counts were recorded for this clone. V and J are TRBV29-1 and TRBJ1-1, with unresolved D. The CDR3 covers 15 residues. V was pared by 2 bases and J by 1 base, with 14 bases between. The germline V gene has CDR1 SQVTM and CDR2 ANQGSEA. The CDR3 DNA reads TGCAGCGTTGAATTACTAGAGGACGGGAACACTGAAGCTTTCTTT. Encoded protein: CSVELLEDGNTEAFF.

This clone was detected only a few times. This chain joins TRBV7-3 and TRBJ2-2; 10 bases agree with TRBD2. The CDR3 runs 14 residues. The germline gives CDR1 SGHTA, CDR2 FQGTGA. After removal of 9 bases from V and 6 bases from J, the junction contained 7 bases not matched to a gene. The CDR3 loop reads CASASGRGAGELFF. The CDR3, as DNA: TGTGCCAGTGCGAGCGGGAGGGGGGCCGGGGAGCTGTTTTTT.

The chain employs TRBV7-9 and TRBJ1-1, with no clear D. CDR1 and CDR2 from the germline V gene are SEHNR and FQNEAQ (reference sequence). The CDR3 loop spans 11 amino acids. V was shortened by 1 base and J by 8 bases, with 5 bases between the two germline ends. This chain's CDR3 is CASSLGREAFF. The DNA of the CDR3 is TGTGCCAGCAGCTTAGGGCGGGAAGCTTTCTTT.

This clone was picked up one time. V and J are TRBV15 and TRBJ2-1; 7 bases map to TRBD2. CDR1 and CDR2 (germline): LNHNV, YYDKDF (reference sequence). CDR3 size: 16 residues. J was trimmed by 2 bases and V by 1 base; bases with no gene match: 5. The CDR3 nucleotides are TGTGCCACCAGCAGAGCCTCGGGACTAACCTACAATGAGCAGTTCTTC. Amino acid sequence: CATSRASGLTYNEQFF.